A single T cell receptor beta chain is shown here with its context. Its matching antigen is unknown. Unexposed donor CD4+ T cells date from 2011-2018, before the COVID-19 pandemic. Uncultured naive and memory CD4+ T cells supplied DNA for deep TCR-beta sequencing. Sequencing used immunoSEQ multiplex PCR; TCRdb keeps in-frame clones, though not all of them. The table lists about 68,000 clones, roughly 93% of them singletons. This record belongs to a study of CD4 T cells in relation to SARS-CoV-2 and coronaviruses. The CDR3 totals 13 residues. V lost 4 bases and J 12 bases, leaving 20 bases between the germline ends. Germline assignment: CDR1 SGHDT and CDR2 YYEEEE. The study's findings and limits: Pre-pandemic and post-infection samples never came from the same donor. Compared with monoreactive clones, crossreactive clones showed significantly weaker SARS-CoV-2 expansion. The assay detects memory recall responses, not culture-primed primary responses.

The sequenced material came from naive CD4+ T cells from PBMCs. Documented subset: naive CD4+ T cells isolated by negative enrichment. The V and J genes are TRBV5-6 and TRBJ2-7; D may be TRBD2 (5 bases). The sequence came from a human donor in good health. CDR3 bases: TGTGCCAGCAGCCTGGGAGTTCCGCCGCCGGGGTACTTC. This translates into CASSLGVPPPGYF.